This entry features one TCR beta chain sequence. For recovered donors of Cohort 3, there were two negative PCRs, clearance, or symptom resolution. These data belong to a study of blood T cell repertoires in COVID-19. Study background: Nucleic acid was either cDNA or gDNA, and it came from T cells, B-cell-depleted T cells, or PBMCs.

Trimming removed 2 bases at V and 6 bases at J, with 20 bases between. Germline V gene sequence: CDR1 KGHSH, CDR2 LQKENI. The length of the CDR3 is 16 residues. Authors' analysis steps: Cell counts per sample came from amplifying reference gene primers. Sequenced by immunoSEQ multiplex PCR; TCRdb stores in-frame clones only, minus some. V and J calls and clone size are given by that table; D and trimming were obtained from the DNA. Found here are some 350,000 clones, about 88% of them singletons; the top ten hold 2.5% to 3%. The gene calls are TRBV18 and TRBJ2-7; a possible D gene is TRBD2 (6 bases). The sample consisted of PBMCs or T cells enriched from blood (not recorded which). The TCR comes from a woman in her thirties who had recovered from COVID-19. The CDR3 reads CASSPYGAGTLSEQYF. As DNA, the CDR3 is TGTGCCAGCTCACCATACGGGGCGGGGACCCTATCCGAGCAGTACTTC. Complete variable domain (other parts from reference TRBV18 and TRBJ2-7): NAGVMQNPRHLVRRRGQEARLRCSPMKGHSHVYWYRQLPEEGLKFMVYLQKENIIDESGMPKERFSAEFPKEGPSILRIQQVVRGDSAAYFCASSPYGAGTLSEQYFGPGTRLTVT.